Below, 28 T cell receptor beta chains from the same sample are listed, as sequenced in a study of T cell responses to AZD1222 COVID-19 vaccine. The assay was immunoSEQ multiplex PCR, and TCRdb's table has in-frame clones only and misses some. The profile shows over 130,000 clones, more than 85% of them singletons. The sequences come from peripheral blood, collected 28 days after the second AZD1222 dose. Receptors originate from an adult who received the AZD1222 COVID-19 vaccine.

V and J are TRBV2 and TRBJ1-3, with a possible D match to TRBD1 (5 bases). Deletions cut 6 bases from V and 4 bases from J, with 16 bases between. The germline V gene encodes CDR1 SNHLY and CDR2 FYNNEI. The CDR3 contains 15 residues. This chain's CDR3 is CASSPEEGWGNTIYF. CDR3 DNA: TGTGCCAGCAGCCCAGAGGAGGGGTGGGGAAACACCATATATTTT.

This sequence joins TRBV7-6 and TRBJ1-3; D remains ambiguous. Germline values: CDR1 SGHVS, CDR2 FNYEAQ. The germline V and J ends were trimmed by 1 base and 4 bases, with 8 bases remaining between them. This CDR3 is 14 amino acids long. CDR3 protein: CASSLVATGNTIYF. The CDR3 region has the DNA TGTGCCAGCAGCTTAGTTGCTACGGGAAACACCATATATTTT.

The chain employs TRBV28 and TRBJ2-7; 8 bases line up with TRBD1. Germline V gene sequence: CDR1 MDHEN, CDR2 SYDVKM. V shed 6 bases, J shed 3 bases, and the junction held 7 bases outside the gene matches. The CDR3 has 14 amino acids. The CDR3 region has the DNA TGTGCCAGCAGGCTGACAGGGGACGTCTACGAGCAGTACTTC. Translating gives CASRLTGDVYEQYF.

The chain has TRBV7-2 and TRBJ2-6; D is uncertain. Germline CDR1 reads SGHTA; CDR2 reads FQGNSA. Trimming removed 1 base from V and 0 bases from J, with 10 bases in between. This CDR3 spans 17 amino acids. CDR3: CASSLDFDNSGANVLTF. The CDR3 nucleotides are TGTGCCAGCAGCTTAGACTTTGACAACTCTGGGGCCAACGTCCTGACTTTC.

This clone has just one count. The gene calls are TRBV19 and TRBJ1-1, with D hard to call. V was trimmed by 3 bases and J by 4 bases, leaving 12 bases between them. This CDR3 has 14 residues. Germline CDR1 LNHDA, CDR2 SQIVND (reference sequence). CDR3 loop: CASSISAGGTEAFF. The CDR3 bases are TGTGCCAGTAGTATCTCCGCGGGTGGCACTGAAGCTTTCTTT.

This chain uses TRBV12-5 with TRBJ1-5; D might be TRBD1 (5 bases). Germline-derived CDR1 and CDR2 are LGHNT and FRNRAP. The CDR3 extends over 14 amino acids. Trimming removed 5 bases from V and 1 base from J, with 9 bases in between. The CDR3 protein is CASGGGESNQPQHF. The DNA for the CDR3 is TGTGCTAGTGGTGGGGGGGAAAGCAATCAGCCCCAGCATTTT.

The V and J genes are TRBV11-3 and TRBJ2-1; 7 bases agree with TRBD2. This CDR3 region has 16 residues. V lost 3 bases to trimming and J lost 7 bases; unmatched junction nucleotides: 12. Germline V gives CDR1 SGHNT, CDR2 YENEEA. The CDR3 nucleotides are TGTGCCAGCAGCTTTTTATCTAGCGGATTTCTTAATGAGCAGTTCTTC. It yields the protein CASSFLSSGFLNEQFF. Full variable domain (rest looked up from reference TRBV11-3 and TRBJ2-1): EAGVVQSPRYKIIEKKQPVAFWCNPISGHNTLYWYLQNLGQGPELLIRYENEEAVDDSQLPKDRFSAERLKGVDSTLKIQPAELGDSAVYLCASSFLSSGFLNEQFFGPGTRLTVL.

In this sample, this clone turned up once. The chain has TRBV6-5 and TRBJ1-6, with TRBD1 identical over 10 bases. The V gene end was trimmed by 0 bases and the J gene end by 10 bases; junction bases not matched to a gene: 6. Germline V gives CDR1 MNHEY, CDR2 SVGAGI. The CDR3 spans 16 residues. CDR3 sequence reads: CASSYSSGTGASPLHF. The CDR3 region has the DNA TGTGCCAGCAGTTACTCTTCCGGGACAGGGGCATCACCCCTCCACTTT.

J is TRBJ1-2 and V is TRBV3-1 (or the pseudogene TRBV3-2); 7 positions match TRBD1. Germline CDR1 is LGHDT and CDR2 is YNNKEL (reference sequence). The V gene end was trimmed by 4 bases and the J gene end by 3 bases; junction bases not matched to a gene: 5. The CDR3 runs to 14 residues. CDR3 in amino acids: CASSPYGQDYGYTF. The CDR3 nucleotides read TGTGCCAGCAGCCCGTACGGACAGGACTATGGCTACACCTTC.

This clone was found a few times. The chain uses TRBV6-4 and TRBJ1-6; D uncertain. The CDR3 spans 14 residues. CDR1 and CDR2 (germline): MRHNA, SNTAGT. Trimming shortened V by 0 bases and J by 7 bases, and 7 bases separated the two germline ends. The CDR3 DNA reads TGTGCCAGCAGTGACTCTCCTGGGAATTCACCCCTCCACTTT. Its translation: CASSDSPGNSPLHF.

J is TRBJ2-1 and V is TRBV6-5; D not resolved. This CDR3 is built from 11 residues. The germline CDR1 and CDR2 sequences are MNHEY and SVGAGI. The V gene lost 7 bases and the J gene lost 9 bases, with 10 bases spanning the gap. The CDR3 reads CASTHGGEQFF. CDR3 coding DNA: TGTGCCAGCACCCACGGCGGTGAGCAGTTCTTC.

This chain joins TRBV29-1 and TRBJ2-1, with a possible D match to TRBD1 (5 bases). Trimming stripped 4 bases from V and 0 bases from J, with 10 bases between. CDR3 length equals 14 residues. Germline lookup yields CDR1 SQVTM and CDR2 ANQGSEA. The CDR3 spells CSVVGQGSYNEQFF. CDR3 sequence (DNA): TGCAGCGTTGTTGGGCAGGGCTCCTACAATGAGCAGTTCTTC.

To note about this clone: Other DNA variants within this sample encode the same CDR3. J is TRBJ1-2 and V is TRBV30; 8 bases fit TRBD1. The CDR3 spans 12 residues. CDR1 is GTSNPN, CDR2 SVGIG, per germline (reference sequence). V lost 4 bases to trimming and J lost 2 bases; unmatched junction nucleotides: 0. The CDR3 bases are TGTGCCTGGAACAGGGGGAACTATGGCTACACCTTC. It is translated as CAWNRGNYGYTF. Full variable domain (missing parts from reference TRBV30 and TRBJ1-2): SQTIHQWPATLVQPVGSPLSLECTVEGTSNPNLYWYRQAAGRGLQLLFYSVGIGQISSEVPQNLSASRPQDRQFILSSKKLLLSDSGFYLCAWNRGNYGYTFGSGTRLTVV.

The chain carries TRBV19 and TRBJ2-7, with 7 bases matching TRBD1. V lost 0 bases to trimming and J lost 5 bases; unmatched junction nucleotides: 7. Germline-derived CDR1 and CDR2 are LNHDA and SQIVND (reference sequence). The CDR3 extends over 15 amino acids. The CDR3 coding sequence is TGTGCCAGTAGTATAGATCAAGGACAGGAAAACGAGCAGTACTTC. It encodes CASSIDQGQENEQYF. The whole variable domain, filled in from reference TRBV19 and TRBJ2-7, reads DGGITQSPKYLFRKEGQNVTLSCEQNLNHDAMYWYRQDPGQGLRLIYYSQIVNDFQKGDIAEGYSVSREKKESFPLTVTSAQKNPTAFYLCASSIDQGQENEQYFGPGTRLTVT.

The chain recombines TRBV7-9 with TRBJ1-1; unclear D gene. V gave up 5 bases and J gave up 2 bases, with 12 bases separating them. This CDR3 is 14 amino acids long. Germline V gene data show CDR1 as SEHNR and CDR2 as FQNEAQ (reference sequence). CDR3 region: CASSDDMFNTEAFF. The CDR3 DNA is TGTGCCAGCAGCGATGACATGTTTAACACTGAAGCTTTCTTT.

The V and J genes are TRBV6-1 and TRBJ1-5, with a tentative D call TRBD1 (6 bases). Trimming stripped 3 bases from V and 0 bases from J, with 9 bases between. CDR1 is MNHNS and CDR2 is SASEGT in the germline V gene. The CDR3 sequence is 15 residues long. The CDR3 nucleotides read TGTGCCAGCAGTGATAGGGGGAATAGCAATCAGCCCCAGCATTTT. Translated: CASSDRGNSNQPQHF.

The rearrangement joins TRBV11-2 to TRBJ1-5; D remains unclear. The V gene's germline CDR1 is SGHAT and CDR2 FQNNGV. This CDR3 has 12 amino acids. Trimming pared 4 bases from V and 3 bases from J, leaving 4 bases between. DNA of the CDR3: TGTGCCAGCAGCTCACTCAATCAGCCCCAGCATTTT. It yields the protein CASSSLNQPQHF.

This clone has just a few counts. The chain is built from TRBV19 and TRBJ1-1; D unclear. CDR1 is LNHDA and CDR2 is SQIVND in the germline V gene (reference sequence). This CDR3 is built from 14 residues. V lost 6 bases, J lost 0 bases, and 11 bases lay in between. CDR3 in amino acids: CASSQNHMNTEAFF. In nucleotides, the CDR3 is TGTGCCAGTAGCCAGAATCACATGAACACTGAAGCTTTCTTT.

This chain links TRBV9 with TRBJ1-2, with TRBD1 identical over 7 bases. The CDR3 has 15 amino acids. From germline, CDR1 is SGDLS and CDR2 YYNGEE. The junction had 8 bases not matched to a gene; V was cut back by 2 bases and J by 4 bases. CDR3 sequence: CASSVDRDRGYGYTF. The CDR3 coding sequence is TGTGCCAGCAGCGTTGACAGGGACCGGGGCTATGGCTACACCTTC.

The gene calls are TRBV9 and TRBJ2-7; 7 nucleotides align to TRBD2. J was trimmed by 5 bases and V by 4 bases; bases with no gene match: 15. CDR3 length: 16 residues. Germline V lookup: CDR1 SGDLS, CDR2 YYNGEE. The chain's CDR3 is CASSPDRAGVSHEQYF. In DNA form, the CDR3 reads TGTGCCAGCAGCCCCGACCGGGCGGGAGTTTCCCACGAGCAGTACTTC.

In nucleotides, the CDR3 is TGCGCCAGCAGCGGGGGAAGGGGCAACCAAGAGACCCAGTACTTC. Its translation is CASSGGRGNQETQYF. The V and J genes are TRBV5-1 and TRBJ2-5; possibly TRBD1 or TRBD2 for D (5 bases each). Trimming pared 4 bases from V and 0 bases from J, leaving 13 bases between. CDR1 is SGHRS, CDR2 YFSETQ, per germline. The CDR3 is made up of 15 amino acids.

The chain carries TRBV18 and TRBJ2-5; TRBD2 agrees at 10 bases. The V gene end was trimmed by 2 bases and the J gene end by 0 bases; junction bases not matched to a gene: 3. Germline CDR1 and CDR2: KGHSH and LQKENI. The length of the CDR3 is 16 residues. The CDR3 coding sequence is TGTGCCAGCTCACCAGGGACTAGCGCGTACCAAGAGACCCAGTACTTC. It is translated as CASSPGTSAYQETQYF. Drawing the rest from reference TRBV18 and TRBJ2-5, the complete variable domain is NAGVMQNPRHLVRRRGQEARLRCSPMKGHSHVYWYRQLPEEGLKFMVYLQKENIIDESGMPKERFSAEFPKEGPSILRIQQVVRGDSAAYFCASSPGTSAYQETQYFGPGTRLLVL.

V gene TRBV7-9 combines with J gene TRBJ1-3; D not resolved. Germline CDR1 is SEHNR and CDR2 is FQNEAQ (reference sequence). The CDR3 has 17 amino acids. Trimming left V 5 bases short and J 2 bases short, with 19 bases between. The CDR3 DNA sequence: TGTGCCAGCAGCGCAAAAGCGGCAAGAGGGACTGGAAACACCATATATTTT. Protein product: CASSAKAARGTGNTIYF.

The chain joins TRBV20-1 to TRBJ1-1; D is undetermined. The V end lost 3 bases, the J end lost 7 bases, and 9 bases lay between the germline ends. In germline, CDR1 is DFQATT, CDR2 SNEGSKA (reference sequence). This CDR3 is 11 amino acids long. The CDR3 DNA sequence: TGCAGTGCTAGTCCGGGGTTTGAAGCTTTCTTT. It specifies CSASPGFEAFF.

CDR3 DNA sequence: TGTGCCACCAGCAGAGATACTGCTCGGGGCTTCGTCTACGAGCAGTACTTC. This gives the protein CATSRDTARGFVYEQYF. The V and J genes are TRBV15 and TRBJ2-7, with D perhaps given as TRBD1 or TRBD2 (5 bases each). CDR3 length: 17 residues. Germline loops: CDR1 LNHNV, CDR2 YYDKDF (reference sequence). Between the trimmed V and J ends, which lost 0 bases and 3 bases, there was a span of 18 bases.

About this clone: At one of its ends the junction is not consistent with the germline gene, which may arise from a read error. V and J are TRBV28 and TRBJ2-2, with unresolved D. Germline assignment: CDR1 MDHEN and CDR2 SYDVKM. The CDR3 spans 18 residues. The CDR3 DNA is TGTGCCAGCAGTTCCGCCTTTGACGCTAGGTCGAACGCCGGGGAGCTGTTTTTT. Protein: CASSSAFDARSNAGELFF.

This chain connects TRBV24-1 to TRBJ2-3, with TRBD1 as a possible D gene (6 bases). CDR3 length: 15 amino acids. V lost 4 bases to trimming and J lost 4 bases, with 14 bases between them. CDR1 KGHDR and CDR2 SFDVKD come from the germline V gene. The chain's CDR3 is CATSDRGVKADTQYF. CDR3 coding DNA: TGTGCCACCAGTGACAGGGGAGTGAAGGCAGATACGCAGTATTTT.

The CDR3 sequence: CASSQEVTGASDTGELFF. The DNA for the CDR3 is TGTGCCAGCAGCCAAGAGGTCACAGGGGCGTCGGACACCGGGGAGCTGTTTTTT. The chain recombines TRBV4-2 with TRBJ2-2; 7 nucleotides agree with TRBD1. Germline CDR1 reads LGHNA; CDR2 reads YNFKEQ. After removal of 0 bases from V and 3 bases from J, the junction contained 10 bases not matched to a gene. The length of the CDR3 is 18 residues.